The 14 T cell receptor beta chains listed next were all sequenced from one sample in a study of beta chain features in type 1 diabetes. Expressed TCRB transcripts were sequenced because the entire RNA isolate underwent reverse transcription. Assay used: immunoSEQ multiplex PCR; TCRdb lists only in-frame clones, some missing. The sample records about 110,000 clones, under 40% being singletons. Sample: stem cell memory CD4+ T cells from blood. Receptors originate from a woman under 30 in good health.

This chain uses TRBV7-9 with TRBJ2-3; 13 nucleotides match TRBD2. There are 16 residues in the CDR3. V was clipped by 7 bases and J by 2 bases; unmatched bases: 6. Germline CDR1 is SEHNR and CDR2 is FQNEAQ (reference sequence). CDR3 nucleotides: TGTGCCAGCACCAAGGGGACTAGCGGGGTCACAGATACGCAGTATTTT. Translation gives CASTKGTSGVTDTQYF.

A few counts support this clone. The CDR3 DNA is TGCGCCAGCAGTGTGTTAGCGGGAGCGGGAGAGCAGTACTTC. Its translation: CASSVLAGAGEQYF. J is TRBJ2-7 and V is TRBV10-2; 9 bases align to TRBD2. The CDR3 has 14 amino acids. V lost 4 bases to trimming and J lost 7 bases; unmatched junction nucleotides: 8. CDR1 and CDR2 from the germline V gene are WSHSY and SAAADI.

A few counts support this clone. The chain links TRBV7-8 to TRBJ2-3; D is ambiguous. The CDR3 runs 13 residues. Germline CDR1 SGHVS, CDR2 FQNEAQ. Between the trimmed V and J ends, which lost 5 bases and 0 bases, there was a span of 6 bases. The CDR3 region has the DNA TGTGCCAGCAGCCCCCAGAGCACAGATACGCAGTATTTT. Residues: CASSPQSTDTQYF.

The J gene is TRBJ2-1, the V gene TRBV29-1; D possibly corresponds to TRBD1 (5 bases). V was shortened by 1 base and J by 5 bases, with 12 bases between the two germline ends. CDR1 is SQVTM and CDR2 is ANQGSEA in the germline V gene. CDR3 length equals 14 residues. The CDR3 coding sequence is TGCAGCGTTGAAGGAAAAGGGGCGCACAATGAGCAGTTCTTC. Protein: CSVEGKGAHNEQFF.

The V call is TRBV5-1, the J call TRBJ2-3; weak D call: TRBD1 (5 bases). Germline V gene lookup returns CDR1 SGHRS and CDR2 YFSETQ. Trimming pared 2 bases from V and 2 bases from J, leaving 9 bases between. CDR3 size: 14 residues. In DNA form, the CDR3 reads TGCGCCAGCAGCTTAGACAGAAACACAGATACGCAGTATTTT. Its translation: CASSLDRNTDTQYF.

V is TRBV5-1 and J is TRBJ1-1; tentatively, D is TRBD1 (5 bases). V lost 0 bases and J lost 4, with 13 bases in between. The CDR3 has 15 amino acids. Germline V gives CDR1 SGHRS, CDR2 YFSETQ. CDR3 sequence: CASSLGQAGGTEAFF. CDR3 DNA: TGCGCCAGCAGCTTGGGTCAGGCGGGGGGCACTGAAGCTTTCTTT. The full variable domain, rest sourced from reference TRBV5-1 and TRBJ1-1, is KAGVTQTPRYLIKTRGQQVTLSCSPISGHRSVSWYQQTPGQGLQFLFEYFSETQRNKGNFPGRFSGRQFSNSRSEMNVSTLELGDSALYLCASSLGQAGGTEAFFGQGTRLTVV.

The chain employs TRBV9 and TRBJ1-4, with D possibly being TRBD1 (5 bases). V shed 3 bases and J shed 4 bases, with 13 bases lying between them. In germline, CDR1 is SGDLS, CDR2 YYNGEE. CDR3 length equals 15 residues. In nucleotides, the CDR3 is TGTGCCAGCAGCGAGGAGGGGTGGGGTAATGAAAAACTGTTTTTT. Its protein is CASSEEGWGNEKLFF. The variable domain in full, completed from reference TRBV9 and TRBJ1-4, reads DSGVTQTPKHLITATGQRVTLRCSPRSGDLSVYWYQQSLDQGLQFLIQYYNGEERAKGNILERFSAQQFPDLHSELNLSSLELGDSALYFCASSEEGWGNEKLFFGSGTQLSVL.

This clone came up a few times. The chain couples TRBV5-1 to TRBJ2-6; 8 bases map to TRBD2. Germline CDR1 SGHRS, CDR2 YFSETQ. The length of the CDR3 is 16 residues. Unmatched junction bases numbered 5, after V lost 2 bases and J lost 4 bases. This chain's CDR3 is CASSFGGASGANVLTF. CDR3 sequence (DNA): TGCGCCAGCAGCTTCGGGGGGGCGTCAGGGGCCAACGTCCTGACTTTC.

The CDR3 loop reads CASSLDRFNYGYTF. CDR3 nucleotide sequence: TGTGCCAGCAGTCTGGACAGGTTTAACTATGGCTACACCTTC. V usage is TRBV2 and J usage is TRBJ1-2, with TRBD1 identical over 7 bases. The trim removed 5 bases at V and 1 base at J, leaving 4 bases unmatched. The germline CDR1 and CDR2 sequences are SNHLY and FYNNEI. The CDR3 totals 14 residues.

V usage is TRBV7-9 and J usage is TRBJ2-1, with 9 bases fitting TRBD2. Germline-derived CDR1 and CDR2 are SEHNR and FQNEAQ (reference sequence). The CDR3 is made up of 14 amino acids. The trim removed 3 bases at V and 14 bases at J, leaving 11 bases unmatched. The CDR3 sequence is CASSLFGRERGEFF. The DNA for the CDR3 is TGTGCCAGCAGCTTGTTTGGGAGGGAGCGGGGGGAGTTCTTC.

The rearrangement uses TRBV7-9 and TRBJ1-2; D not certain. The V gene's germline CDR1 is SEHNR and CDR2 FQNEAQ (reference sequence). V was pared by 9 bases and J by 9 bases, with 20 bases between. The CDR3 is 13 residues long. CDR3 nucleotide sequence: TGTGCCAGTAGAATTCAGGAGGCCGGTCGCTACACCTTC. Translating it yields CASRIQEAGRYTF.

This clone was picked up a small number of times. The rearrangement links TRBV18 to TRBJ2-1; a weak D match, TRBD1 (6 bases). Germline V gives CDR1 KGHSH, CDR2 LQKENI. Trimming took 3 bases from V and 9 from J, leaving 9 bases between them. There are 12 residues in the CDR3. The CDR3: CASSPGGGEQFF. The CDR3 DNA follows: TGTGCCAGCTCACCTGGGGGCGGTGAGCAGTTCTTC.

This clone was seen a few times. This sequence joins TRBV30 and TRBJ2-2, with 7 bases that match TRBD2. The CDR3 consists of 14 residues. Per the germline V gene, CDR1 is GTSNPN and CDR2 is SVGIG (reference sequence). Trimming cost V 3 bases and J 6 bases; bases outside gene matches: 7. The CDR3 reads CAWRETSRAGELFF. The DNA for the CDR3 is TGTGCCTGGAGGGAGACTAGCCGAGCCGGGGAGCTGTTTTTT. The full variable domain, rest sourced from reference TRBV30 and TRBJ2-2, is SQTIHQWPATLVQPVGSPLSLECTVEGTSNPNLYWYRQAAGRGLQLLFYSVGIGQISSEVPQNLSASRPQDRQFILSSKKLLLSDSGFYLCAWRETSRAGELFFGEGSRLTVL.

This clone was observed a handful of times. The V gene is TRBV10-3, the J gene TRBJ2-6; D not resolved. This CDR3 has 17 amino acids. Trimming removed 0 bases at V and 0 bases at J, with 9 bases between. Germline V gives CDR1 ENHRY, CDR2 SYGVKD. For the CDR3, the DNA is TGTGCCATCAGTGAGTCCCCCATTAGCTCTGGGGCCAACGTCCTGACTTTC. Translating it yields CAISESPISSGANVLTF.